These 3 T cell receptor beta chains were all obtained from the same sample, sequenced in a study of blood T cell repertoires in COVID-19. Profiled with immunoSEQ multiplex PCR; TCRdb holds only in-frame clones, not every one. The sample has some 200,000 clones; 65% to 85% are singletons. Sequenced input: peripheral blood. Source of these receptors: a woman in her 30s with COVID-19, enrolled during active disease.

The CDR3 nucleotides are TGTGCCAGCAGCAGCGGAGTTGGTGAGCAGTTCTTC. Its translation is CASSSGVGEQFF. The rearrangement links TRBV13 to TRBJ2-1; weak D call: TRBD2 (5 bases). V was cut by 5 bases and J by 9 bases, with 11 bases left in between. The CDR3 has 12 amino acids. In germline, CDR1 is PRHDT, CDR2 FYEKMQ (reference sequence).

The chain has TRBV2 and TRBJ2-1; 14 positions match TRBD2. Losses at the gene ends were 4 bases for V and 6 bases for J; bases not matched to a gene: 2. The CDR3 loop spans 15 amino acids. The V gene's germline CDR1 is SNHLY and CDR2 FYNNEI. In DNA, the CDR3 is TGTGCCAGCAGTGCGGGACTAGCGGGAGTCAATGAGCAGTTCTTC. It specifies CASSAGLAGVNEQFF.

This chain connects TRBV7-8 to TRBJ2-2; D is uncertain. The germline CDR1 and CDR2 sequences are SGHVS and FQNEAQ. Trimming left V 2 bases short and J 4 bases short, with 8 bases between. This CDR3 comprises 14 residues. The CDR3 reads CASSLLALTGELFF. The CDR3 DNA reads as TGTGCCAGCAGCTTATTAGCCCTCACCGGGGAGCTGTTTTTT.